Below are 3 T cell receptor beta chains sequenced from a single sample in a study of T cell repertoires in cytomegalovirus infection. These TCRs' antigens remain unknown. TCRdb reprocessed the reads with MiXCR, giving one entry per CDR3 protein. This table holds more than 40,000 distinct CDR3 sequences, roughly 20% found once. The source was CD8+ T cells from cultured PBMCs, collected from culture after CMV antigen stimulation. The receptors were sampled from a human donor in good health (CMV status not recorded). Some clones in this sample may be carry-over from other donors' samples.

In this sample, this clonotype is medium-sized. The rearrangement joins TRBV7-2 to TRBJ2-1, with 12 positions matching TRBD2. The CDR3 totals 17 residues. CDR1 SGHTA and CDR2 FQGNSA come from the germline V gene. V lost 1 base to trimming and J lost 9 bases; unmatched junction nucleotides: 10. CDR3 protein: CASSLVKASGGAIEQFF. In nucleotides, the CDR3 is TGTGCCAGCAGCTTAGTCAAGGCTAGCGGGGGGGCCATTGAGCAGTTCTTC.

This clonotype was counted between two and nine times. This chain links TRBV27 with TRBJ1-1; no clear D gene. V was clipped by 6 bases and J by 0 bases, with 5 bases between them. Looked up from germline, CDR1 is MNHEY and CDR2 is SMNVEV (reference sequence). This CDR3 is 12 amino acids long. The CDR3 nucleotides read TGTGCCAGCAGAACAATGAACACTGAAGCTTTCTTT. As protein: CASRTMNTEAFF.

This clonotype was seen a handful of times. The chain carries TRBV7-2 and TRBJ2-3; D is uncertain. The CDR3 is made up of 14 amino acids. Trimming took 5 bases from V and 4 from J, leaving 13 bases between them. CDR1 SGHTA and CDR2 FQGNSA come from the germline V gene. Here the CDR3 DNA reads TGTGCCAGCAGCCTGGGGTTGGTGCCAGATACGCAGTATTTT. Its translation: CASSLGLVPDTQYF.